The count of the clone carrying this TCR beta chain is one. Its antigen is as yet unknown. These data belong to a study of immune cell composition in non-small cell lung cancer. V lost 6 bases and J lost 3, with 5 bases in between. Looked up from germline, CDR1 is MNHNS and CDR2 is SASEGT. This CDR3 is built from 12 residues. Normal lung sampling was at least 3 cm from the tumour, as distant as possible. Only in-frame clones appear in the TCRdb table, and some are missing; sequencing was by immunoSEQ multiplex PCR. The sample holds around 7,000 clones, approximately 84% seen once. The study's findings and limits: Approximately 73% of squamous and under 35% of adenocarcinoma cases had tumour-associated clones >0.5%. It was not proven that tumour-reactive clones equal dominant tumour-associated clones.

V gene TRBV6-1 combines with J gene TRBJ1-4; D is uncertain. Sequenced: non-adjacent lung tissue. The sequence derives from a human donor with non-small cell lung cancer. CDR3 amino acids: CASRSANEKLFF. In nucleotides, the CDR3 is TGTGCCAGCAGGAGTGCTAATGAAAAACTGTTTTTT.